This T cell receptor (beta chain) was profiled in a study of OX40 agonist ivuxolimab in advanced cancers. Study-level background: Patients receiving dose escalation had hepatocellular carcinoma, melanoma, renal cell or head and neck cancer. Study-wide results and limits: At 0.1 to 3.0 mg/kg, CD4+ and CD8+ blood T cells expanded clonally by week 6.

V was cut by 6 bases and J by 5 bases, with 15 bases left in between. The germline V gene encodes CDR1 SGHDT and CDR2 YYEEEE. CDR3 length: 15 residues. In regard to this clone: Its specificity is unknown.

The repertoire was sequenced with immunoSEQ multiplex PCR; TCRdb's copy has only in-frame clones and lacks some. The table has about 16,000 clones, roughly 86% seen once. The clonotype originates from an adult with an advanced solid tumor such as melanoma, head and neck, liver or kidney cancer. The chain carries TRBV5-6 and TRBJ1-6; D possibly corresponds to TRBD1 (5 bases). Sequencing used CD4+ or CD8+ T cells sorted from blood, obtained in a trial of the OX40 agonist ivuxolimab. This CDR3 reads CASTMVGRDNSPLHF. In DNA form, the CDR3 reads TGTGCCAGCACCATGGTGGGCAGGGATAATTCACCCCTCCACTTT.